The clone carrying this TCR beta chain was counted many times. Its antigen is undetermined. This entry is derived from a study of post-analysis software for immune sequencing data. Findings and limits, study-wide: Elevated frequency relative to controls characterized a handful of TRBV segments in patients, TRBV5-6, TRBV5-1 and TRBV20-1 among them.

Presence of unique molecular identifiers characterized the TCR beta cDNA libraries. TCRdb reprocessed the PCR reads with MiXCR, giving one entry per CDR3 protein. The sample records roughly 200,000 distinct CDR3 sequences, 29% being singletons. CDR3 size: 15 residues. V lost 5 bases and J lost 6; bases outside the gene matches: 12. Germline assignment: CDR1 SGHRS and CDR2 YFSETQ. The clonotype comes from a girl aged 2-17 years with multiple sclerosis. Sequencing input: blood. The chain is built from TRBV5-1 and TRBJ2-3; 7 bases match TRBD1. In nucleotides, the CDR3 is TGCGCCAGCAGTAGGACAGGCGGCTCCGCGGATACGCAGTATTTT. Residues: CASSRTGGSADTQYF.